This T cell receptor beta chain is drawn from a study of T cell repertoires in cytomegalovirus infection. MiXCR, run by TCRdb on the reads, gives a single entry per CDR3 protein. Among about 190,000 distinct CDR3 sequences listed, about 28% were seen once. This CDR3 has 15 residues. Germline assignment: CDR1 SQVTM and CDR2 ANQGSEA. J gave up 3 bases and V 7 bases, and 10 bases lay outside the gene matches. Sequences were obtained from PBMCs. The chain combines TRBV29-1 with TRBJ2-3; 10 bases match TRBD1. The receptor comes from a human donor in good health (CMV status not recorded). Some clones in this sample may be carry-over from other donors' samples. CDR3 coding DNA: TGCAGCGCCACGGGACAGGGGTTTCGGACAGATACGCAGTATTTT. Amino acids: CSATGQGFRTDTQYF.